These 12 T cell receptor beta chains were all obtained from the same sample, sequenced in a study of blood T cell repertoires in COVID-19. The repertoire was sequenced with immunoSEQ multiplex PCR; TCRdb's copy has only in-frame clones and lacks some. The table has about 300,000 clones, around 92% seen once. Sequenced sample: peripheral blood. The origin of the receptors is a woman aged 25 to 39 with COVID-19, enrolled during active disease.

A word on this clone: The junction and the germline gene differ at one end; a read error may be behind it. The chain combines TRBV15 with TRBJ2-5; D is perhaps TRBD1 (6 bases). The CDR3 runs 15 residues. Germline CDR1 reads LNHNV; CDR2 reads YYDKDF (reference sequence). The CDR3 region is CATSSRAGVQQTQYF. The DNA of the CDR3 is TGTGCCACCAGCAGTAGGGCAGGGGTCCAACAGACCCAGTACTTC.

This clone occurred once. The gene calls are TRBV18 and TRBJ2-7, with TRBD2 matching over 12 bases. The V segment lost 3 bases and the J segment 5 bases; nucleotides outside the gene matches: 5. This CDR3 is built from 15 residues. Germline CDR1 reads KGHSH; CDR2 reads LQKENI. The DNA of the CDR3 is TGTGCCAGCTCACCCCGCCCTAGCGGGGGGGACGAGCAGTACTTC. Its protein product is CASSPRPSGGDEQYF.

This clone was detected only once. CDR3 sequence: CAWTSLAGGPGTQYF. DNA for the CDR3: TGTGCCTGGACTTCCCTAGCGGGGGGGCCGGGAACGCAGTATTTT. V and J are TRBV30 and TRBJ2-3; 12 bases match TRBD2. V shed 4 bases and J 9 bases; nucleotides not matched to a gene: 11. The CDR3 has 15 amino acids. Per the germline V gene, CDR1 is GTSNPN and CDR2 is SVGIG (reference sequence).

V and J are TRBV30 and TRBJ2-1, with 8 positions matching TRBD2. The CDR3 runs to 13 residues. V shed 3 bases, J shed 10 bases, and the junction held 8 bases outside the gene matches. Germline V CDR1 and CDR2: GTSNPN, SVGIG (reference sequence). CDR3 coding DNA: TGTGCCTGGAGCGGACTAGCCGGCCGGGAGCAGTTCTTC. This gives the protein CAWSGLAGREQFF.

This clone was observed a single time. The gene calls are TRBV6-1 and TRBJ1-2, with TRBD1 as a possible D gene (5 bases). There are 15 residues in the CDR3. V was shortened by 3 bases and J by 4 bases, with 15 bases between the two germline ends. In germline, CDR1 is MNHNS, CDR2 SASEGT. In DNA form, the CDR3 reads TGTGCCAGCAGTGACATTGACAGACCGTCCTATGGCTACACCTTC. It yields the protein CASSDIDRPSYGYTF.

The V and J genes are TRBV25-1 and TRBJ1-1, with TRBD1 as a possible D gene (6 bases). V shed 3 bases and J shed 0 bases, with 17 bases lying between them. Germline assignment: CDR1 MGHDK and CDR2 SYGVNS. This CDR3 comprises 17 residues. The DNA of the CDR3 is TGTGCCAGCAGTGACCTAAGTTTACAGGGTGTGAACACTGAAGCTTTCTTT. Translating gives CASSDLSLQGVNTEAFF.

This clone was counted a single time. V usage is TRBV5-4 and J usage is TRBJ1-2; 9 positions agree with TRBD1. Germline trimming cut 2 bases from V and 8 bases from J; bases unmatched to any gene: 13. The CDR3 is made up of 16 amino acids. Germline-derived CDR1 and CDR2 are SGHNT and YYREEE (reference sequence). In DNA, the CDR3 is TGTGCCAGCAGCTTCAGGTCTAGGACAGGGGTAGGCGGCTACACCTTC. Translation gives CASSFRSRTGVGGYTF.

This sequence joins TRBV6-6 and TRBJ2-3; D gene uncertain. The germline gives CDR1 MNHNY, CDR2 SVGAGI (reference sequence). V lost 6 bases and J 6 bases, leaving 4 bases between the germline ends. The CDR3 totals 10 residues. CDR3: CASRADTQYF. In DNA, the CDR3 is TGTGCCAGCAGAGCGGATACGCAGTATTTT.

The chain couples TRBV2 to TRBJ1-1, with 8 nucleotides matching TRBD1. Germline V gives CDR1 SNHLY, CDR2 FYNNEI. The CDR3 contains 13 residues. The trim removed 6 bases at V and 0 bases at J, leaving 0 bases unmatched. The CDR3 coding sequence is TGTGCCAGCAGGGGACAGGTGAACACTGAAGCTTTCTTT. Protein: CASRGQVNTEAFF.

This chain links TRBV5-3 with TRBJ2-2; 9 nucleotides align to TRBD1. TRBV5-3 is sorted into the ORF group, with uncertain function. With V trimmed by 4 bases and J by 1 base, 8 bases remained unmatched. The CDR3 is 17 residues long. CDR3 loop: CARSRDPGQGNTGELFF. CDR3 DNA sequence: TGTGCCAGAAGCAGGGATCCGGGACAGGGGAACACCGGGGAGCTGTTTTTT.

The chain combines TRBV11-2 with TRBJ2-1, with a tentative D call TRBD2 (5 bases). The germline V gene has CDR1 SGHAT and CDR2 FQNNGV. The V and J ends lost 6 bases and 2 bases respectively, with 11 bases between them. The CDR3 has 14 amino acids. The CDR3 region has the DNA TGTGCCAGCAGTCCCCCGGGAACCTACAATGAGCAGTTCTTC. Amino acid sequence: CASSPPGTYNEQFF.

The genes are TRBV2 and TRBJ2-7; 11 bases fit TRBD1. V lost 6 bases and J lost 4; bases outside the gene matches: 8. The V gene's germline CDR1 is SNHLY and CDR2 FYNNEI. The CDR3 has 15 residues. The CDR3 region is CASRIGQGASYEQYF. In DNA form, the CDR3 reads TGTGCCAGCAGGATTGGACAGGGGGCATCGTACGAGCAGTACTTC.